This T cell receptor beta chain was captured in a study of blood T cell repertoires in COVID-19. With 7 bases clipped from V and 6 bases from J, the junction kept 6 bases outside the gene matches. CDR1 and CDR2 (germline): MNHEY, SVGAGI. The CDR3 contains 14 residues. The data were produced by immunoSEQ multiplex PCR, yet TCRdb's version contains in-frame clones alone and is incomplete. Here the sample spans 90,000 to 150,000 clones, approximately 85% being singletons. The V gene is TRBV6-5, the J gene TRBJ1-6, with 7 bases fitting TRBD1. Sequencing was performed on peripheral blood. The clonotype originates from a man at least 80 years old with acute or convalescent COVID-19. The chain's CDR3 is CASTLTGPNSPLHF. The CDR3 region has the DNA TGTGCCAGCACCCTGACAGGGCCTAATTCACCCCTCCACTTT.